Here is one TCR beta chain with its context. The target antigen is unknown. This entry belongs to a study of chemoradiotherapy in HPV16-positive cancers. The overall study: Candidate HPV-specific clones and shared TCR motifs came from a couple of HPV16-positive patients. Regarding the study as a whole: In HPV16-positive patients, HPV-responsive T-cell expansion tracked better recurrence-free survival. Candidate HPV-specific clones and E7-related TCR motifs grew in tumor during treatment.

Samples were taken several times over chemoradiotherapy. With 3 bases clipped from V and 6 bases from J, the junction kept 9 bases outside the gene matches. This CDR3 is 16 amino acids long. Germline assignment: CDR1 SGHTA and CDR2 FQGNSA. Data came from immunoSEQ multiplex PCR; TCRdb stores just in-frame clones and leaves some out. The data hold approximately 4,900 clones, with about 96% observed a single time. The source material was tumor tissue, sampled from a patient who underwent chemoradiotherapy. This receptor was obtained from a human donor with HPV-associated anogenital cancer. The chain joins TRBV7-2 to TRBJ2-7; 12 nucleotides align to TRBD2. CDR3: CASSLALAGGPREQYF. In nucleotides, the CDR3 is TGTGCCAGCAGCTTGGCTCTAGCGGGGGGGCCTCGCGAGCAGTACTTC.